Following are 18 T cell receptor beta chains from one sample sequenced in a study of beta chain features in type 1 diabetes (dated 2018 in TCRdb). General findings and caveats noted by the study authors: A moderate but significant shortening of TCRB CDR3 length was observed in type 1 diabetes patients in all four CD4+ subsets.

No antigen is known for these receptors. Receptor amplification or capture employed the immunoSEQ multiplex PCR assay. The entire isolated RNA was reverse transcribed using the High Capacity cDNA Reverse Transcription Kit, and thus expressed TCRB transcripts were sequenced. TCRdb holds this immuneACCESS table with in-frame rearrangements only. Some clones are missing; in checked studies, unresolved V genes explain under half, and the rest has no known cause. Within this sample are fewer than 350,000 clones, with about 15% of them counted one time only. Approximately 0.015% of the sample comes from the top ten. The sequenced sample was naive CD4+ T cells from blood. What the cell subset or site label conveys for this sample: true naive CD4+ T cells. The receptors were gathered from a young man with type 1 diabetes.

This chain links TRBV7-7 with TRBJ2-1, with TRBD2 identical over 9 bases. The trim removed 1 base at V and 4 bases at J, leaving 5 bases unmatched. Germline V gene sequence: CDR1 SSHAT, CDR2 FNYEAQ (reference sequence). This CDR3 has 16 amino acids. The CDR3 region is CASSLDERGVYNEQFF. CDR3 coding DNA: TGTGCCAGCAGCTTAGACGAGCGGGGGGTGTACAATGAGCAGTTCTTC.

The chain combines TRBV6-5 with TRBJ2-5; D is possibly TRBD2 (5 bases). Trimming took off 0 bases at V and 0 bases at J, with 5 bases between the two ends. This CDR3 is built from 14 residues. Germline V gene lookup returns CDR1 MNHEY and CDR2 SVGAGI. CDR3 amino acids: CASSYSGDQETQYF. The CDR3 DNA sequence: TGTGCCAGCAGTTACTCCGGGGACCAAGAGACCCAGTACTTC.

This clone appeared a few times. The rearrangement joins TRBV5-4 to TRBJ2-1, with 7 bases that match TRBD1. The CDR3 sequence is 15 residues long. V dropped 4 bases and J dropped 7; count of bases not matched to a gene: 11. Germline lookup yields CDR1 SGHNT and CDR2 YYREEE (reference sequence). CDR3 in amino acids: CASSIPLGTVNEQFF. The CDR3 region has the DNA TGTGCCAGCAGCATTCCCCTAGGGACAGTTAATGAGCAGTTCTTC. Filled out from reference TRBV5-4 and TRBJ2-1, the complete variable domain reads ETGVTQSPTHLIKTRGQQVTLRCSSQSGHNTVSWYQQALGQGPQFIFQYYREEENGRGNFPPRFSGLQFPNYSSELNVNALELDDSALYLCASSIPLGTVNEQFFGPGTRLTVL.

The chain links TRBV28 to TRBJ1-1, with D hard to call. CDR1 is MDHEN, CDR2 SYDVKM, per germline. Trimming removed 2 bases at V and 8 bases at J, with 9 bases between. The CDR3 runs to 12 residues. CDR3 residues: CASSLLTEEAFF. As DNA, the CDR3 is TGTGCCAGCAGTTTACTAACGGAGGAAGCTTTCTTT.

This chain joins TRBV25-1 and TRBJ1-1; 8 bases agree with TRBD1. The length of the CDR3 is 13 residues. Germline CDR1 and CDR2: MGHDK and SYGVNS. Trimming took 8 bases from V and 5 from J; bases not matched to a gene: 7. The CDR3 region is CASGQGPRTEAFF. The CDR3 DNA is TGTGCCAGCGGACAGGGCCCGCGGACTGAAGCTTTCTTT.

The chain combines TRBV9 with TRBJ2-1, with TRBD2 identical over 7 bases. Germline lookup yields CDR1 SGDLS and CDR2 YYNGEE. This CDR3 has 14 amino acids. V lost 6 bases to trimming and J lost 7 bases; unmatched junction nucleotides: 10. The chain's CDR3 is CASTRSWGGNEQFF. In nucleotides, the CDR3 is TGTGCCAGCACCCGTAGCTGGGGGGGGAATGAGCAGTTCTTC.

Here the CDR3 reads CASSPTKTGGSYEQYF. CDR3 in DNA: TGTGCCAGCAGCCCTACAAAGACAGGAGGCTCCTACGAGCAGTACTTC. The chain combines TRBV7-9 with TRBJ2-7; maybe TRBD1 (6 bases). Trimming cost V 5 bases and J 0 bases, with 17 bases left between them. The germline CDR1 and CDR2 sequences are SEHNR and FQNEAQ (reference sequence). The CDR3 spans 16 residues. The full variable domain, its missing parts supplied by reference TRBV7-9 and TRBJ2-7, is DTGVSQNPRHKITKRGQNVTFRCDPISEHNRLYWYRQTLGQGPEFLTYFQNEAQLEKSRLLSDRFSAERPKGSFSTLEIQRTEQGDSAMYLCASSPTKTGGSYEQYFGPGTRLTVT.

V is TRBV5-1 and J is TRBJ2-3; D gene unclear. Looked up from germline, CDR1 is SGHRS and CDR2 is YFSETQ. The CDR3 consists of 13 residues. Trimming left V 0 bases short and J 5 bases short, with 7 bases between. In DNA form, the CDR3 reads TGCGCCAGCAGCTTGGAATTTAAAGATACGCAGTATTTT. It translates to CASSLEFKDTQYF.

This clone occurred a few times. The rearrangement uses TRBV7-9 and TRBJ2-3; D not resolved. V was trimmed by 8 bases and J by 5 bases, leaving 8 bases between them. The CDR3 consists of 11 residues. Germline lookup yields CDR1 SEHNR and CDR2 FQNEAQ (reference sequence). CDR3 in DNA: TGTGCCAGCGCCAGACAAGATACGCAGTATTTT. Protein product: CASARQDTQYF.

V and J are TRBV4-1 and TRBJ1-5, with 8 bases aligning to TRBD1. Per the germline V gene, CDR1 is MGHRA and CDR2 is YSYEKL. The CDR3 totals 14 residues. V lost 0 bases and J lost 5; bases outside the gene matches: 0. CDR3 sequence reads: CASSQEQGDQPQHF. The CDR3 DNA is TGCGCCAGCAGCCAAGAACAGGGGGATCAGCCCCAGCATTTT.

This clone was counted only a few times. The chain employs TRBV28 and TRBJ1-4; D is possibly TRBD1 (6 bases). The CDR3 spans 14 residues. Germline CDR1 reads MDHEN; CDR2 reads SYDVKM. With 7 bases removed from V and 2 bases from J, the gap between germline ends came to 11 bases. The chain's CDR3 is CASNLQGTNEKLFF. The CDR3, as DNA: TGTGCCAGCAATCTACAGGGTACTAATGAAAAACTGTTTTTT.

This clone was counted a few times. The chain combines TRBV29-1 with TRBJ2-5, with a possible D match to TRBD1 (6 bases). The end of the DNA aligns better with TRBJ2-7, so the J call may be wrong. The germline CDR1 and CDR2 sequences are SQVTM and ANQGSEA. The CDR3 is 13 amino acids. CDR3 region: CSVEGTVNYEQYF. DNA for the CDR3: TGCAGCGTTGAAGGGACAGTGAACTACGAGCAGTACTTC.

This clone was found a few times. The genes are TRBV7-2 and TRBJ1-2; D unresolved. Germline V gives CDR1 SGHTA, CDR2 FQGNSA. The CDR3 contains 14 residues. V was cut by 5 bases and J by 2 bases, with 12 bases left in between. CDR3 sequence reads: CASSPGPGNYGYTF. The CDR3 DNA sequence: TGTGCCAGCAGCCCCGGTCCCGGGAACTATGGCTACACCTTC.

This chain connects TRBV20-1 to TRBJ2-1, with D maybe TRBD2 (5 bases). Germline CDR1 DFQATT, CDR2 SNEGSKA (reference sequence). V lost 3 bases and J lost 5, with 5 bases in between. The CDR3 totals 11 residues. This chain's CDR3 is CSASGNNEQFF. The CDR3 region has the DNA TGCAGTGCTAGCGGGAACAATGAGCAGTTCTTC.

The V gene is TRBV30, the J gene TRBJ1-5; 11 nucleotides align to TRBD1. CDR1 GTSNPN and CDR2 SVGIG come from the germline V gene (reference sequence). This CDR3 comprises 20 residues. J was trimmed by 1 base and V by 0 bases; bases with no gene match: 14. Written as DNA, the CDR3 is TGTGCCTGGAGTGTAACCCCCGGGACAGGGGGTCGGAGCAGCAATCAGCCCCAGCATTTT. Amino acid sequence: CAWSVTPGTGGRSSNQPQHF. The whole variable domain, filled in from reference TRBV30 and TRBJ1-5, reads SQTIHQWPATLVQPVGSPLSLECTVEGTSNPNLYWYRQAAGRGLQLLFYSVGIGQISSEVPQNLSASRPQDRQFILSSKKLLLSDSGFYLCAWSVTPGTGGRSSNQPQHFGDGTRLSIL.

The chain employs TRBV6-5 and TRBJ2-7, with TRBD1 matching over 7 bases. Germline CDR1 is MNHEY and CDR2 is SVGAGI. J was trimmed by 6 bases and V by 5 bases; bases with no gene match: 13. The CDR3 is made up of 15 amino acids. The CDR3 here is CASSRWTGQLGEQYF. The CDR3, as DNA: TGTGCCAGCAGTCGATGGACAGGACAGCTCGGCGAGCAGTACTTC.

This clone was found a few times. The rearrangement uses TRBV30 and TRBJ1-5; D ambiguous. The CDR3 is 13 residues long. Germline CDR1 and CDR2: GTSNPN and SVGIG (reference sequence). V dropped 1 base and J dropped 7 bases, with 11 bases sitting between them. The CDR3 loop reads CAWSGEGLQPQHF. DNA for the CDR3: TGTGCCTGGAGTGGGGAGGGTCTCCAGCCCCAGCATTTT.

This sequence joins TRBV30 and TRBJ1-1; 9 bases line up with TRBD1. This CDR3 has 12 residues. Germline values: CDR1 GTSNPN, CDR2 SVGIG (reference sequence). The V gene end was trimmed by 4 bases and the J gene end by 11 bases; junction bases not matched to a gene: 8. In DNA, the CDR3 is TGTGCCTGGATTCCTAGGACAGGGGCGGCTTTCTTT. The encoded protein is CAWIPRTGAAFF.